The rows below give T cell receptor beta chains drawn from one sample of a study of T-cell memory formation after mild COVID-19. From the 5' RACE reads, TCRdb called clonotypes with MiXCR, one entry per CDR3 protein. Of approximately 580,000 distinct CDR3 sequences listed, roughly 20% were seen once; the top ten hold under 15%. Sequencing was performed on PBMCs or a T cell subset sorted from them (not recorded which). The origin of the receptors is an adult woman who had mild COVID-19 (a few samples of this study predate the infection). Cell type and time point are not known. Both conserved end residues are part of each CDR3. D genes are given only for firm matches. Not all rows give a size; the values are once, few, many and, for expanded clones, a class.

j_gene	d_gene	abundance	v_gene	CDR3nt	CDR3aa
TRBJ1-1	.	few	TRBV15	TGTGCCACCAGCAGAGATCGGGGACCCATGAACACTGAAGCTTTCTTT	CATSRDRGPMNTEAFF
TRBJ2-5	.	few	TRBV5-1	TGCGCCAGCAGCTTGGCCCAGGGTAGGCCGGAGACCCAGTACTTC	CASSLAQGRPETQYF
TRBJ1-6	.	.	TRBV6-5	TGTGCCAGCAGACGAAGGGGGTCGGGGAATTCACCCCTCCACTTT	CASRRRGSGNSPLHF
TRBJ2-3	.	.	TRBV9	TGTGCCAGCAGCGTAGGTCGGTCTAGCACAGATACGCAGTATTTT	CASSVGRSSTDTQYF
TRBJ1-1	.	medium-sized	TRBV5-4	TGTGCCAGCAGCTTGGAAAAGGCCTTTGACACTGAAGCTTTCTTT	CASSLEKAFDTEAFF
TRBJ2-7	TRBD2	few	TRBV4-2	TGTGCCAGCAGCCAAGATCGCGACGGGAGGGCTAAGTACGAGCAGTACTTC	CASSQDRDGRAKYEQYF
TRBJ1-1	.	.	TRBV29-1	TGCAGCGCTAGAGATCAGGGGAGGGGCACTGAAGCTTTCTTT	CSARDQGRGTEAFF
TRBJ2-2	.	few	TRBV4-3	TGCGCCAGCAGCCAAGAGGGCCTGGACACCGGGGAGCTGTTTTTT	CASSQEGLDTGELFF
TRBJ1-1	TRBD1	.	TRBV7-8	TGTGCCAGCAGTTCGGGACAGGGGTTAACTTTCTTT	CASSSGQGLTFF
TRBJ1-1	.	.	TRBV7-9	TGTGCCAGCGGAGGGACGAACACTGAAGCTTTCTTT	CASGGTNTEAFF
TRBJ2-1	TRBD2	few	TRBV3-1	TGTGCCAGCAGCCCGGGGGGTGTTCGGTCCTACAATGAGCAGTTCTTC	CASSPGGVRSYNEQFF
TRBJ2-5	.	.	TRBV5-5	TGTGCCAGCAGCTTGGGGTCAGGACAAGAGACCCAGTACTTC	CASSLGSGQETQYF
TRBJ2-1	.	.	TRBV5-1	TGCGCCAGCAGCTTGGGATCCGGGAGCGGTGAGCAGTTCTTC	CASSLGSGSGEQFF
TRBJ2-3	.	.	TRBV5-1	TGCGCCAGCAGCTTCGGGACTCCCGGAGTCGATACGCAGTATTTT	CASSFGTPGVDTQYF
TRBJ1-2	TRBD1	few	TRBV4-1	TGCGCCAGCAGTACTGTCTCAGGGGACAGGTGGGGCTACACCTTC	CASSTVSGDRWGYTF
TRBJ2-3	TRBD2	few	TRBV29-1	TGCAGCGTTGGGCCTAGCGGGAGCAAAGATACGCAGTATTTT	CSVGPSGSKDTQYF
TRBJ2-1	.	few	TRBV6-4	TGTGCCAGCAGTGATTCGGTGACATCCAATGAGCAGTTCTTC	CASSDSVTSNEQFF
TRBJ2-2	.	few	TRBV4-3	TGCGCCAGCAGCCAAGATCGGGGGCTAGCGGCGAACACCGGGGAGCTGTTTTTT	CASSQDRGLAANTGELFF
TRBJ1-1	TRBD1	.	TRBV29-1	TGCAGCGTTGAGCCCATTACAGGGGGCGAGGACACTGAAGCTTTCTTT	CSVEPITGGEDTEAFF
TRBJ1-6	TRBD1	many	TRBV29-1	TGCAGCGTTAAAGAGGACAGGGATTCACCCCTCCACTTT	CSVKEDRDSPLHF
TRBJ1-1	.	many	TRBV5-1	TGCGCCAGCAGCTTGGTGGTCGCTCCGAACACTGAAGCTTTCTTT	CASSLVVAPNTEAFF
TRBJ2-7	TRBD1	.	TRBV20-1	TGCAGTGCTAGAAGGACAGGGAGGTACGAGCAGTACTTC	CSARRTGRYEQYF
TRBJ2-2	.	.	TRBV3-1	TGTGCCAGCAGCCCCGACAATGCACCGTTGACCGGGGAGCTGTTTTTT	CASSPDNAPLTGELFF
TRBJ2-3	TRBD1	few	TRBV15	TGTGCCACCAGCAGAGAGATAGGACAGGGGCGCGAAGATACGCAGTATTTT	CATSREIGQGREDTQYF
TRBJ2-1	.	few	TRBV14	TGTGCCAGCAGCCTGACTTTCCCGGGACATAGCTCCTACAATGAGCAGTTCTTC	CASSLTFPGHSSYNEQFF
TRBJ1-2	.	.	TRBV5-5	TGTGCCAGCAGCTTGGGGCCCCTCCCGGGGGGCGATGGTGCCTACACCTTC	CASSLGPLPGGDGAYTF
TRBJ1-2	TRBD1	.	TRBV10-3	TGTGCCATCAGTGAGCCGGGACAGGGGTATGGCTACACCTTC	CAISEPGQGYGYTF
TRBJ2-3	TRBD1	.	TRBV6-2/TRBV6-3	TGTGCCAGCAGTCACCGCCGCAAGACGGACAGGGGCACAGATACGCAGTATTTT	CASSHRRKTDRGTDTQYF
TRBJ2-2	.	few	TRBV7-9	TGTGCCAGCAGCCAGCGCTGGGGCACCGGGGAGCTGTTTTTT	CASSQRWGTGELFF
TRBJ1-2	.	few	TRBV7-2	TGTGCCAGCAGCTTAGACGGAGGCCTCTATGGCTACACCTTC	CASSLDGGLYGYTF
TRBJ2-7	TRBD1	many	TRBV7-9	TGTGCCAGCAGCTTAGGCAGGGGGAGCGAGCAGTACTTC	CASSLGRGSEQYF
TRBJ2-6	TRBD1	few	TRBV4-1	TGCGCCAGCAGCCATACCGGGACAGGGGAGGGTCAGGCCAACGTCCTGACTTTC	CASSHTGTGEGQANVLTF
TRBJ2-1	.	.	TRBV12-3/TRBV12-4	TGTGCCAGCAGCAAGACTAGGTTCAATGAGCAGTTCTTC	CASSKTRFNEQFF
TRBJ2-1	.	few	TRBV11-2	TGTGCCAGCAGCTTAGGGAAGGATTTCTTAGGTTATGAGCAGTTCTTC	CASSLGKDFLGYEQFF
TRBJ2-3	TRBD2	.	TRBV9	TGTGCCAGCAGCGTAGCTAGCGGGGGGCTGACAGATACGCAGTATTTT	CASSVASGGLTDTQYF
TRBJ1-2	.	few	TRBV27	TGTGCCAGCAGTCCTACAAGGCCGTATGGCTACACCTTC	CASSPTRPYGYTF
TRBJ2-1	TRBD1	.	TRBV6-5	TGTGCCAGCAGTTCCCCCCGGGACAGGGGTAATGAGCAGTTCTTC	CASSSPRDRGNEQFF
TRBJ2-1	TRBD2	.	TRBV11-3	TGTGCCAGCAGCTTAGATGCGAGCGGGAGGGTCTACAATGAGCAGTTCTTC	CASSLDASGRVYNEQFF
TRBJ2-2	.	.	TRBV7-2	TGTGCCAGCAGCTTAGGGTTTTATACCGGGGAGCTGTTTTTT	CASSLGFYTGELFF
TRBJ2-1	.	.	TRBV6-6	TGTGCCAGCAGCTCCGGGACTTTAGTGCAGTTCTTC	CASSSGTLVQFF
TRBJ1-1	TRBD1	few	TRBV7-9	TGTGCCAGCAGCTATACAGGGGTAGAAGCTTTCTTT	CASSYTGVEAFF
TRBJ1-1	.	few	TRBV7-9	TGTGCCAGCAGTCCCGGGGACGGATTCACTGAAGCTTTCTTT	CASSPGDGFTEAFF
TRBJ2-7	.	.	TRBV14	TGTGCCAGCAGCCGCTCACAGGGTTGGGAGCAGTACTTC	CASSRSQGWEQYF